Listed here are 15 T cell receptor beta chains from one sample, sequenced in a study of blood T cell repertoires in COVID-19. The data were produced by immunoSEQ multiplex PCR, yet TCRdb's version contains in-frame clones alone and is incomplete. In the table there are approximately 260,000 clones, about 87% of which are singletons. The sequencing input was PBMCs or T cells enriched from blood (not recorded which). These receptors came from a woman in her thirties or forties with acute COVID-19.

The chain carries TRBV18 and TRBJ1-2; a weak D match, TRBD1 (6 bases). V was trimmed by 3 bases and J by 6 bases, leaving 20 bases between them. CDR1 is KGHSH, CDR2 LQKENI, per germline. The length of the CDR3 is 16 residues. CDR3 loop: CASSPISTGPTNGYTF. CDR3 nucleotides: TGTGCCAGCTCACCCATCAGTACAGGGCCCACGAATGGCTACACCTTC.

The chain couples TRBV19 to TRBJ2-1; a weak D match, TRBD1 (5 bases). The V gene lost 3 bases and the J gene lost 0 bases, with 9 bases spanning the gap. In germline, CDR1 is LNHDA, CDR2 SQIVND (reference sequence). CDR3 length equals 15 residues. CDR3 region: CASSIDSSSYNEQFF. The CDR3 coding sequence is TGTGCCAGTAGTATCGACAGCAGCTCCTACAATGAGCAGTTCTTC.

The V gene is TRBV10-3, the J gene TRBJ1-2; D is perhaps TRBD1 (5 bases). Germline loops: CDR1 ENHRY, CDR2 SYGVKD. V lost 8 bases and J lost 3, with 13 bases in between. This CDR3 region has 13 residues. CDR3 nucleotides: TGTGCCATCCCGGGGGGGAAGGACTATGGCTACACCTTC. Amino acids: CAIPGGKDYGYTF.

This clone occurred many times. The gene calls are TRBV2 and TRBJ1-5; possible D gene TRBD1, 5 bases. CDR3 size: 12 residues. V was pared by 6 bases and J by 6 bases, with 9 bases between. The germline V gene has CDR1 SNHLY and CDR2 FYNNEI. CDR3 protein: CASRGGAQPQHF. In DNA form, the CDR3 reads TGTGCCAGCAGGGGCGGGGCTCAGCCCCAGCATTTT. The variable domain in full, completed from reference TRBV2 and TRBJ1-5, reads EPEVTQTPSHQVTQMGQEVILRCVPISNHLYFYWYRQILGQKVEFLVSFYNNEISEKSEIFDDQFSVERPDGSNFTLKIRSTKLEDSAMYFCASRGGAQPQHFGDGTRLSIL.

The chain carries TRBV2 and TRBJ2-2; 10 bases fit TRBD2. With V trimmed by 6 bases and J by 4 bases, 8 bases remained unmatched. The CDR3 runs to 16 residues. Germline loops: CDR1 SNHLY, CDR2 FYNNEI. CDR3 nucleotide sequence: TGTGCCAGCAGAGCCTTAGCGGGAGGTCCCACCGGGGAGCTGTTTTTT. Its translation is CASRALAGGPTGELFF. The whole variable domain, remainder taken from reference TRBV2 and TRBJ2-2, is EPEVTQTPSHQVTQMGQEVILRCVPISNHLYFYWYRQILGQKVEFLVSFYNNEISEKSEIFDDQFSVERPDGSNFTLKIRSTKLEDSAMYFCASRALAGGPTGELFFGEGSRLTVL.

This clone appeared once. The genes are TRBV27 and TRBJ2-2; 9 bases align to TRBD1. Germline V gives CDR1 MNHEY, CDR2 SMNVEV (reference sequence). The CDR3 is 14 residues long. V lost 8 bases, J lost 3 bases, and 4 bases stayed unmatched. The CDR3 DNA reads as TGTGCCAGCTCCGGGACAGGGTACACCGGGGAGCTGTTTTTT. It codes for CASSGTGYTGELFF.

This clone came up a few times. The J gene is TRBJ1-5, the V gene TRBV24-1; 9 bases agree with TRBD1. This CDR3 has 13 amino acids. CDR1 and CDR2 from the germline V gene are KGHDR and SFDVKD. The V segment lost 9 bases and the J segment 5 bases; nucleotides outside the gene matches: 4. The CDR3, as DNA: TGTGCCACCCGGGACAGGGTGGATCAGCCCCAGCATTTT. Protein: CATRDRVDQPQHF.

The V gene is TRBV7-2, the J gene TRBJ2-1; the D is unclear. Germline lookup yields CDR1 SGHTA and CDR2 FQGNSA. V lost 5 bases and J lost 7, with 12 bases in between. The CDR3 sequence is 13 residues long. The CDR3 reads CASSPSRLNEQFF. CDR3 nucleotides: TGTGCCAGCAGCCCGTCCCGTCTGAATGAGCAGTTCTTC.

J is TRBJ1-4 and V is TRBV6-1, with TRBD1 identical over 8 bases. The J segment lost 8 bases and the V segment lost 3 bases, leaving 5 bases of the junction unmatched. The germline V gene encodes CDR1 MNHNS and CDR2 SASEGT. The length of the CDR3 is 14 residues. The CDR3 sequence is CASSEGQVDEKLFF. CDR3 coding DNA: TGTGCCAGCAGTGAGGGACAGGTCGACGAAAAACTGTTTTTT.

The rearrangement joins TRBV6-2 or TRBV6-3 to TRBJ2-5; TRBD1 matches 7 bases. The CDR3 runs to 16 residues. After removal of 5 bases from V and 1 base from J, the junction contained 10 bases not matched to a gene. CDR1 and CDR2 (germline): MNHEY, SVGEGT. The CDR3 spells CASSDPEQGIQETQYF. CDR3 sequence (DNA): TGTGCCAGCAGTGATCCGGAACAGGGGATCCAAGAGACCCAGTACTTC.

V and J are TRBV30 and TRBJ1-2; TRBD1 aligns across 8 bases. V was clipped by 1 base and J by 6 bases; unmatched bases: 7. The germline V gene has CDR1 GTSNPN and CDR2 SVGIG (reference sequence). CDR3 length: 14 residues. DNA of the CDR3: TGTGCCTGGAGTGGTTCGGACAGGGATGATGGCTACACCTTC. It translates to CAWSGSDRDDGYTF. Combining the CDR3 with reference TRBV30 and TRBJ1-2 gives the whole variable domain SQTIHQWPATLVQPVGSPLSLECTVEGTSNPNLYWYRQAAGRGLQLLFYSVGIGQISSEVPQNLSASRPQDRQFILSSKKLLLSDSGFYLCAWSGSDRDDGYTFGSGTRLTVV.

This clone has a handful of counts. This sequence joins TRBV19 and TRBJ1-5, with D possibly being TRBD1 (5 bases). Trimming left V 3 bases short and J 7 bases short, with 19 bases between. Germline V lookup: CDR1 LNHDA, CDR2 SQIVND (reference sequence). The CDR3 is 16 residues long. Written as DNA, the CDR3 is TGTGCCAGTAGTATGGGGGGTTTTCGCCGGGAGCAGCCCCAGCATTTT. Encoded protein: CASSMGGFRREQPQHF.

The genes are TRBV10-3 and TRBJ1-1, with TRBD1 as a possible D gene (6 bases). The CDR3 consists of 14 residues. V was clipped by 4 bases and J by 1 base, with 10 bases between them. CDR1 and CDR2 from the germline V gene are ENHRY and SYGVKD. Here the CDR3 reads CAISATGPNTEAFF. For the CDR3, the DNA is TGTGCCATCAGTGCAACAGGGCCGAACACTGAAGCTTTCTTT.

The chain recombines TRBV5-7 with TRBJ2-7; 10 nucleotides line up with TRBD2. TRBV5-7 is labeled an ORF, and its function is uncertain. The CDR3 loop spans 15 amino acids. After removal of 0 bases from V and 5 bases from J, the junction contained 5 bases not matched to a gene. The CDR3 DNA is TGTGCCAGCAGCTTGGGGCTAGCGGGAGAGGACGAGCAGTACGTC. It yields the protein CASSLGLAGEDEQYV.

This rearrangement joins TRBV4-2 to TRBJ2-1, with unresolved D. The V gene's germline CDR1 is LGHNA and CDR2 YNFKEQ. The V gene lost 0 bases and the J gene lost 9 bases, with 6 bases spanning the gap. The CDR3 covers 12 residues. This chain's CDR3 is CASSQEGGEQFF. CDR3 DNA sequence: TGTGCCAGCAGCCAAGAAGGCGGTGAGCAGTTCTTC.